The next 25 T cell receptor beta chains were all read from a single sample in a study of low-dose radiotherapy and immunotherapy resistance in tumors. Alpha and beta chains were covered, as first-strand cDNA relied on TRAV- and TRBV-specific primers. Over about 18 PCR cycles, TCRs were amplified from a constant-region primer and V-primer adapter. TCRdb analysed the reads with MiXCR anew, one entry per CDR3 protein. Of roughly 95,000 distinct CDR3 sequences in the sample, 20% to 25% were seen once. Time point in this sample: after trial treatment. Treatment in this sample: LDRT plus nivolumab, ipilimumab, low-dose cyclophosphamide and aspirin (RACIN trial). The source was PBMCs, collected after low-dose radiotherapy plus immunotherapy. The receptors stem from a female donor with ovarian cancer.

Turning to this clonotype: This probably arose from a read error, given a far larger clone one base away. V usage is TRBV6-2 or TRBV6-3 and J usage is TRBJ2-1; D unclear. This CDR3 has 14 amino acids. Deletions cut 5 bases from V and 10 bases from J, with 18 bases between. From germline, CDR1 is MNHEY and CDR2 SVGEGT. For the CDR3, the DNA is TGTGCCAGCAGTGAAGCCCACGGTTCCTACGAGCAGTTCTTC. Translating it yields CASSEAHGSYEQFF.

In its sample, this clonotype was seen many times. The chain is built from TRBV6-2 or TRBV6-3 and TRBJ2-3; D not certain. This CDR3 is built from 12 residues. The V end lost 6 bases, the J end lost 0 bases, and 4 bases lay between the germline ends. Germline CDR1 is MNHEY and CDR2 is SVGEGT. CDR3 nucleotide sequence: TGTGCCAGCAGCCGTAGCACAGATACGCAGTATTTT. Its protein product is CASSRSTDTQYF.

This clonotype showed up many times. The chain is built from TRBV20-1 and TRBJ2-1; the D gene could be TRBD1 or TRBD2 (5 bases each). CDR3 length: 14 amino acids. V dropped 6 bases and J dropped 8 bases, with 20 bases sitting between them. Germline lookup yields CDR1 DFQATT and CDR2 SNEGSKA (reference sequence). The CDR3 loop is CSATMGEPFDEQFF. The CDR3 bases are TGCAGTGCCACAATGGGGGAGCCCTTTGATGAGCAGTTCTTC.

Points on this clonotype: One base away lies a much larger clone, so this may be a sequencing read error. The gene calls are TRBV4-1 and TRBJ2-3; perhaps TRBD2 as D (6 bases). CDR1 and CDR2 (germline): MGHRA, YSYEKL. The CDR3 runs 16 residues. V lost 1 base to trimming and J lost 5 bases, with 16 bases between them. The CDR3 protein is CASSQGALFGRDTQYF. In DNA form, the CDR3 reads TGCGCCAGCAGCCAAGGGGCACTGTTCGGGAGAGATACGCAGTATTTT.

This clonotype appeared many times. The chain joins TRBV6-6 to TRBJ2-6, with 7 bases fitting TRBD1. CDR1 is MNHNY and CDR2 is SVGAGI in the germline V gene (reference sequence). There are 20 residues in the CDR3. The V gene end was trimmed by 6 bases and the J gene end by 0 bases; junction bases not matched to a gene: 17. CDR3 in amino acids: CASSRPTGTAKSSGANVLTF. CDR3 in DNA: TGTGCCAGCAGCCGACCCACCGGGACAGCCAAGAGCTCTGGGGCCAACGTCCTGACTTTC.

At least ten counts were recorded for this clonotype. The rearrangement links TRBV20-1 to TRBJ2-1, with TRBD2 matching over 9 bases. This CDR3 spans 15 amino acids. The V and J ends lost 2 bases and 4 bases, in that order; junction bases with no gene match: 6. Germline V lookup: CDR1 DFQATT, CDR2 SNEGSKA (reference sequence). Here the CDR3 DNA reads TGCAGTGCTAGACGTAGCGGGAGCCGGTACAATGAGCAGTTCTTC. Protein: CSARRSGSRYNEQFF.

This clonotype was detected a few times. The CDR3 DNA is TGTGCCAGCAGCCAAGGGACAGGGGACTACAATGAGCAGTTCTTC. Amino acids: CASSQGTGDYNEQFF. V and J are TRBV4-2 and TRBJ2-1; the match to TRBD1 covers 9 bases. Germline V gene sequence: CDR1 LGHNA, CDR2 YNFKEQ. CDR3 length: 15 residues. The J segment lost 3 bases and the V segment lost 1 base, leaving 1 base of the junction unmatched.

Many counts were recorded for this clonotype. The genes are TRBV12-5 and TRBJ2-6; the match to TRBD1 covers 11 bases. This CDR3 is built from 19 residues. Per germline, CDR1 LGHNT and CDR2 FRNRAP. V trimming: 7 bases; J trimming: 0 bases; junction bases outside the gene matches: 11. CDR3 region: CASASIRGTGGSGANVLTF. The DNA of the CDR3 is TGTGCTAGTGCCAGTATAAGGGGGACAGGGGGCTCTGGGGCCAACGTCCTGACTTTC.

In this sample, this clonotype turned up many times. The chain uses TRBV7-2 and TRBJ1-1; unclear D gene. The V end was cut by 0 bases, the J end by 0 bases, with 5 bases between. This CDR3 contains 14 residues. The germline V gene encodes CDR1 SGHTA and CDR2 FQGNSA. CDR3 DNA sequence: TGTGCCAGCAGCTTAGCGAGGGTGAACACTGAAGCTTTCTTT. Translating it yields CASSLARVNTEAFF.

CDR3 protein: CASSQAYGDSWTEAFF. The CDR3 DNA sequence: TGCGCCAGCAGCCAAGCCTACGGGGACTCCTGGACTGAAGCTTTCTTT. The chain uses TRBV4-3 and TRBJ1-1, with a weak D call TRBD1 (5 bases). V lost 1 base, J lost 5 bases, and 17 bases lay in between. The CDR3 has 16 residues. Germline V gene sequence: CDR1 LGHNA, CDR2 YSLEER.

The sample holds many counts of this clonotype. CDR3: CASSFPTLLEAQYF. In nucleotides, the CDR3 is TGTGCCAGCAGCTTCCCCACGCTTCTGGAGGCCCAGTACTTC. The genes are TRBV7-9 and TRBJ2-5; the D gene is possibly TRBD2 (5 bases). CDR1 and CDR2 (germline): SEHNR, FQNEAQ (reference sequence). The CDR3 is 14 amino acids. V was pared by 3 bases and J by 9 bases, with 17 bases between.

The gene calls are TRBV11-1 and TRBJ2-7; D is undetermined. Germline loops: CDR1 SGHAT, CDR2 FQDESV (reference sequence). The CDR3 length is 14 residues. Trimming left V 1 base short and J 2 bases short, with 9 bases between. CDR3: CASSLDEVAYEQYF. CDR3 DNA: TGTGCCAGCAGCTTAGACGAGGTTGCCTACGAGCAGTACTTC.

Notes on this clonotype: Given a much more abundant clone one base away, this may be a read error. The rearrangement links TRBV4-3 to TRBJ1-1; possible D gene TRBD1, 6 bases. Trimming took 7 bases from V and 1 from J, leaving 25 bases between them. The CDR3 loop spans 18 amino acids. Looked up from germline, CDR1 is LGHNA and CDR2 is YSLEER. CDR3 coding DNA: TGCGCCAGCAACAGGGCCTACTGGGGTTCGGGGTCGAACACTGAAGCTTTCTTT. Translation gives CASNRAYWGSGSNTEAFF.

Many counts were recorded for this clonotype. The rearrangement links TRBV6-1 to TRBJ1-5; D call uncertain. The CDR3 extends over 12 amino acids. From germline, CDR1 is MNHNS and CDR2 SASEGT. Trimming pared 0 bases from V and 12 bases from J, leaving 9 bases between. CDR3: CASSEAVRVQHF. In nucleotides, the CDR3 is TGTGCCAGCAGTGAAGCGGTGAGGGTCCAGCATTTT.

This clonotype came up many times. This sequence joins TRBV7-3 and TRBJ2-2, with TRBD2 identical over 7 bases. This CDR3 is 14 amino acids long. With V trimmed by 4 bases and J by 7 bases, 6 bases remained unmatched. Germline V lookup: CDR1 SGHTA, CDR2 FQGTGA. CDR3 in amino acids: CASSSGRRGGELFF. CDR3 nucleotides: TGTGCCAGCAGCTCCGGGAGGAGGGGCGGGGAGCTGTTTTTT.

This clonotype was counted only a few times. J is TRBJ2-3 and V is TRBV4-1, with TRBD2 as a possible D gene (5 bases). CDR1 is MGHRA, CDR2 YSYEKL, per germline. Trimming removed 2 bases from V and 3 bases from J, with 12 bases in between. This CDR3 is built from 15 residues. The CDR3, as DNA: TGCGCCAGCAGCCAAATGAGGGTGATAACAGATACGCAGTATTTT. Translating gives CASSQMRVITDTQYF.

This clonotype showed up many times. The chain uses TRBV28 and TRBJ1-4; 7 nucleotides match TRBD1. The V gene's germline CDR1 is MDHEN and CDR2 SYDVKM. The CDR3 is 15 amino acids. The J segment lost 8 bases and the V segment lost 4 bases, leaving 10 bases of the junction unmatched. The CDR3 sequence: CASSSRTGPGEKLFF. The CDR3 DNA is TGTGCCAGCAGTTCCCGGACAGGTCCGGGGGAAAAACTGTTTTTT.

This clonotype came up many times. The CDR3 nucleotides are TGCAGCGTTGAAGATGTAGCAGGGAGGTACGGCTACACCTTC. Its protein is CSVEDVAGRYGYTF. This chain joins TRBV29-1 and TRBJ1-2; perhaps TRBD1 as D (5 bases). V lost 0 bases, J lost 8 bases, and 16 bases lay in between. This CDR3 contains 14 residues. Germline CDR1 SQVTM, CDR2 ANQGSEA. Supplemented by reference TRBV29-1 and TRBJ1-2, the full variable domain reads SAVISQKPSRDICQRGTSLTIQCQVDSQVTMMFWYRQQPGQSLTLIATANQGSEATYESGFVIDKFPISRPNLTFSTLTVSNMSPEDSSIYLCSVEDVAGRYGYTFGSGTRLTVV.

In its sample, this clonotype was seen many times. The rearrangement links TRBV19 to TRBJ1-1; TRBD1 matches at 7 bases. Germline trimming cut 3 bases from V and 4 bases from J; bases unmatched to any gene: 8. This CDR3 has 15 residues. Germline CDR1 LNHDA, CDR2 SQIVND (reference sequence). CDR3 sequence: CASSIGRGIGTEAFF. For the CDR3, the DNA is TGTGCCAGTAGTATTGGCAGGGGGATTGGCACTGAAGCTTTCTTT.

This clonotype was recorded at least ten times. CDR3 amino acids: CATSTEPGTQYF. CDR3 coding DNA: TGTGCCACCAGCACCGAACCGGGGACCCAGTACTTC. The V call is TRBV15, the J call TRBJ2-5; D not certain. Trimming took off 4 bases at V and 7 bases at J, with 10 bases between the two ends. Per the germline V gene, CDR1 is LNHNV and CDR2 is YYDKDF (reference sequence). The CDR3 extends over 12 amino acids.

This clonotype was picked up many times. This chain uses TRBV7-3 with TRBJ1-1; a possible D gene is TRBD1 (5 bases). In germline, CDR1 is SGHTA, CDR2 FQGTGA. The V end lost 4 bases, the J end lost 6 bases, and 18 bases lay between the germline ends. The CDR3 loop spans 15 amino acids. The CDR3 bases are TGTGCCAGCAGCTCCAGCGGCATGGGGGTCTCTGAAGCTTTCTTT. It specifies CASSSSGMGVSEAFF. Combining the CDR3 with reference TRBV7-3 and TRBJ1-1 gives the whole variable domain GAGVSQTPSNKVTEKGKYVELRCDPISGHTALYWYRQSLGQGPEFLIYFQGTGAADDSGLPNDRFFAVRPEGSVSTLKIQRTERGDSAVYLCASSSSGMGVSEAFFGQGTRLTVV.

V gene TRBV25-1 combines with J gene TRBJ2-7; D remains unclear. CDR3 length: 13 residues. Germline lookup yields CDR1 MGHDK and CDR2 SYGVNS. V was clipped by 6 bases and J by 2 bases, with 11 bases between them. CDR3 DNA: TGTGCCAGCAGCGAGTTCGGAACCTACGAGCAGTACTTC. Protein: CASSEFGTYEQYF.

Regarding this clonotype: A far larger clone is a single base away, which makes a read error likely. This chain links TRBV6-2 or TRBV6-3 with TRBJ2-4; D not certain. The CDR3 consists of 11 residues. CDR1 and CDR2 from the germline V gene are MNHEY and SVGEGT. Trimming pared 5 bases from V and 13 bases from J, leaving 12 bases between. Here the CDR3 DNA reads TGTGCCAGCAGTGAATTTAATGAGCAGTACTTC. Amino acids: CASSEFNEQYF.

This clonotype was picked up one time. The chain carries TRBV11-3 and TRBJ2-7, with TRBD2 identical over 8 bases. Germline-derived CDR1 and CDR2 are SGHNT and YENEEA. The CDR3 runs to 17 residues. V gave up 5 bases and J gave up 1 base; unmatched junction bases: 13. The CDR3 DNA reads as TGTGCCAGCAGCCTAGGGGACCCGGCGGGGGGATCCTACGAGCAGTACTTC. This encodes CASSLGDPAGGSYEQYF. The full variable domain, its missing parts supplied by reference TRBV11-3 and TRBJ2-7, is EAGVVQSPRYKIIEKKQPVAFWCNPISGHNTLYWYLQNLGQGPELLIRYENEEAVDDSQLPKDRFSAERLKGVDSTLKIQPAELGDSAVYLCASSLGDPAGGSYEQYFGPGTRLTVT.

This clonotype was observed many times. This chain joins TRBV5-1 and TRBJ2-7; D gene uncertain. The CDR3 runs 14 residues. Trimming took 3 bases from V and 1 from J, leaving 11 bases between them. The V gene's germline CDR1 is SGHRS and CDR2 YFSETQ. The CDR3 sequence is CASSSSAASYEQYF. The CDR3 DNA follows: TGCGCCAGCAGCTCCTCGGCCGCATCCTACGAGCAGTACTTC.